This T cell receptor (beta chain) stems from a study of T-cell memory formation after mild COVID-19. This clonotype was observed many times. TCRdb reprocessed the 5' RACE reads via MiXCR and lists one record per CDR3 protein. The sample holds tens of thousands of distinct CDR3 sequences, approximately 21% seen once. The source material was PBMCs or a T cell subset sorted from them (not recorded which). The sequence came from an adult who had mild COVID-19 (a few samples of this study predate the infection). Cell type and time point are not known.

The CDR3 DNA is TGTGCCACCTCGGTGGCGGGGTCCCAAGAGACCCAGTACTTC. This gives the protein CATSVAGSQETQYF. The V gene is TRBV2, the J gene TRBJ2-5, with D perhaps matching TRBD2 (6 bases). Trimming removed 10 bases from V and 1 base from J, with 16 bases in between. Germline CDR1 reads SNHLY; CDR2 reads FYNNEI. The CDR3 spans 14 residues.